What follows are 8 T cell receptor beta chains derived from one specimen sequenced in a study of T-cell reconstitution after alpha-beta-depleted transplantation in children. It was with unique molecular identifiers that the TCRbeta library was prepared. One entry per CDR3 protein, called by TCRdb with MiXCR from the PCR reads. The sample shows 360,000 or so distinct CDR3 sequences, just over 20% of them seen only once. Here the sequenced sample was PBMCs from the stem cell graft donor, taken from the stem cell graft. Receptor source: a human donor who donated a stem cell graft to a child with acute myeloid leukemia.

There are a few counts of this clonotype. The CDR3, as DNA: TGTGCCAGCAGTCCATCTAATGGTTTTCGTTCCTACAATGAGCAGTTCTTC. It yields the protein CASSPSNGFRSYNEQFF. The chain joins TRBV12-3 or TRBV12-4 to TRBJ2-1; D gene uncertain. Trimming left V 5 bases short and J 1 base short, with 18 bases between. This CDR3 has 17 amino acids.

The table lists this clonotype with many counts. CDR3 region: CASNSYRENTEAFF. The CDR3 bases are TGTGCCAGCAATTCATACAGGGAGAACACTGAAGCTTTCTTT. The chain couples TRBV12-3 or TRBV12-4 to TRBJ1-1; maybe TRBD1 (6 bases). This CDR3 has 14 residues. V was trimmed by 7 bases and J by 1 base, leaving 13 bases between them.

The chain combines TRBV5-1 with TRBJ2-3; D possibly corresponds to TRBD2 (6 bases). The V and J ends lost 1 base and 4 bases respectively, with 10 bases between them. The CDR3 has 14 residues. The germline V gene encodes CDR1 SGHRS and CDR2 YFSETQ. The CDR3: CASSLNSGPDTQYF. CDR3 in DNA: TGCGCCAGCAGCTTGAACAGCGGGCCAGATACGCAGTATTTT.

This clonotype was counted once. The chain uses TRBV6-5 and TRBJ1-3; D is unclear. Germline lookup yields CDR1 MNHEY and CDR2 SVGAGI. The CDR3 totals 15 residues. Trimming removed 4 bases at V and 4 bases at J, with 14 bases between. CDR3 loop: CASSSTMKWGNTIYF. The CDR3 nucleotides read TGTGCCAGCAGTTCCACTATGAAGTGGGGAAACACCATATATTTT.

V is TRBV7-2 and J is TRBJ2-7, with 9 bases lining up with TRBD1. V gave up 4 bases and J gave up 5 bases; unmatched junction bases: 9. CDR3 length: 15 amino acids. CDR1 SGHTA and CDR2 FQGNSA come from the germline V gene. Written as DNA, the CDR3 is TGTGCCAGCAGCTCAGGACAGGGGTGGGCGCACGAGCAGTACTTC. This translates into CASSSGQGWAHEQYF.

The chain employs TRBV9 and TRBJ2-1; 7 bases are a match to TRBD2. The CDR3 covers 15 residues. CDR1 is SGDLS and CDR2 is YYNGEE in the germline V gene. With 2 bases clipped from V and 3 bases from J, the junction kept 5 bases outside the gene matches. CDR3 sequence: CASSVTSADYNEQFF. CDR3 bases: TGTGCCAGCAGCGTCACTAGCGCAGACTACAATGAGCAGTTCTTC.

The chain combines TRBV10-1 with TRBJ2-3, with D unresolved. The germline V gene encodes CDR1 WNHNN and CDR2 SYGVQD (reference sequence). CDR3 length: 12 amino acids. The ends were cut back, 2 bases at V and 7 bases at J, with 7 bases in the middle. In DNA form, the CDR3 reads TGCGCCAGCAGTGAGAGACCGCATACGCAGTATTTT. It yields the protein CASSERPHTQYF.

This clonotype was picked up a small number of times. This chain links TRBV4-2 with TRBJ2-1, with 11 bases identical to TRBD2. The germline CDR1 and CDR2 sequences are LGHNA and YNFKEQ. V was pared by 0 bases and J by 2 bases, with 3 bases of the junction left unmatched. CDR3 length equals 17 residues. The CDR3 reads CASSQDRLAGPYNEQFF. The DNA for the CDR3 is TGTGCCAGCAGCCAAGATCGACTAGCGGGACCCTACAATGAGCAGTTCTTC.